The 20 T cell receptor beta chains presented below share a single source sample, sequenced in a study of T cells in Graves' hyperthyroidism and ophthalmopathy. Authors of the study amplified TCR beta CDR3 regions from RNA transcripts. The HTBI primer set served for first-round RT-PCR of the TCR CDR3. Each CDR3 protein is one row after TCRdb ran MiXCR on the multiplex PCR reads. The data contain around 350,000 distinct CDR3 sequences, 15% to 17% of them seen just once; the ten biggest clones take up approximately 30%. Sequencing was performed on blood. All receptors come from a woman between 18 and 30 years old with Graves' hyperthyroidism that later progressed to Graves' ophthalmopathy.

Notes on this clonotype: The junction shows a germline mismatch at one end, possibly a read error. The chain employs TRBV7-7 and TRBJ2-2, with D possibly TRBD1 on 7 matching bases. Germline loops: CDR1 SSHAT, CDR2 FNYEAQ (reference sequence). This CDR3 contains 14 residues. CDR3 DNA sequence: TGTGCTAGCAGCCGGAGACAGGGAGGCGGGGAGCTGTCTTTT. Translation: CASSRRQGGGELSF.

The chain is built from TRBV19 and TRBJ1-2; possible D gene TRBD1, 5 bases. With 5 bases removed from V and 2 bases from J, the gap between germline ends came to 12 bases. CDR1 LNHDA and CDR2 SQIVND come from the germline V gene (reference sequence). The CDR3 runs 14 residues. The CDR3 is CASSPPGENYGYTF. CDR3 DNA: TGTGCCAGTAGTCCACCGGGGGAGAACTATGGCTACACCTTC. Full variable domain (rest looked up from reference TRBV19 and TRBJ1-2): DGGITQSPKYLFRKEGQNVTLSCEQNLNHDAMYWYRQDPGQGLRLIYYSQIVNDFQKGDIAEGYSVSREKKESFPLTVTSAQKNPTAFYLCASSPPGENYGYTFGSGTRLTVV.

Of note for this clonotype: This may be a read error, as it is one base from a much larger clone. Since no conserved phenylalanine or tryptophan closes the CDR3, a read error is the likely cause. The rearrangement links TRBV27 to TRBJ2-7; weak D call: TRBD1 (9 bases). Trimming took off 8 bases at V and 6 bases at J, with 29 bases between the two ends. The CDR3 is 17 amino acids. Germline CDR1 and CDR2: MNHEY and SMNVEV (reference sequence). The CDR3 region has the DNA TGTGCCAGCGTAGGACAGGGGCGAGCGGGAGATCTTTCCGAGCAGTACATC. Translated, it gives CASVGQGRAGDLSEQYI.

The V call is TRBV20-1, the J call TRBJ2-3; weak D call: TRBD2 (5 bases). The CDR3 is 14 amino acids. Per the germline V gene, CDR1 is DFQATT and CDR2 is SNEGSKA (reference sequence). The CDR3 loop reads CSPEGRTSTDTQYF. Written as DNA, the CDR3 is TGCAGCCCCGAAGGACGGACTAGCACAGATACGCAGTATTTT.

The rearrangement uses TRBV20-1 and TRBJ2-7, with D perhaps matching TRBD2 (6 bases). CDR3 size: 13 residues. From germline, CDR1 is DFQATT and CDR2 SNEGSKA (reference sequence). Deletions cut 5 bases from V and 4 bases from J, with 15 bases between. CDR3 in DNA: TGCAGTGCTCTCTGGGGGGTCGGATACGAGCAGTACTTC. This codes for CSALWGVGYEQYF.

The chain joins TRBV19 to TRBJ1-2; no firm D call. Trimming removed 7 bases at V and 2 bases at J, with 11 bases between. Germline CDR1 reads LNHDA; CDR2 reads SQIVND (reference sequence). CDR3 length equals 13 residues. The chain's CDR3 is CASNFGRNYGYTF. CDR3 sequence (DNA): TGTGCCAGTAATTTCGGACGGAACTATGGCTACACCTTC.

In this sample, this clonotype turned up many times. The gene calls are TRBV2 and TRBJ2-7; D uncertain. Germline CDR1 is SNHLY and CDR2 is FYNNEI. Trimming took 4 bases from V and 3 from J, leaving 7 bases between them. There are 12 residues in the CDR3. Here the CDR3 reads CASSGANYEQYF. In DNA, the CDR3 is TGTGCCAGCAGTGGGGCAAACTACGAGCAGTACTTC.

This clonotype has just a few counts. The chain couples TRBV10-1 to TRBJ2-2, with D unresolved. V was trimmed by 2 bases and J by 6 bases, leaving 7 bases between them. CDR3 size: 13 residues. Germline CDR1 WNHNN, CDR2 SYGVQD (reference sequence). The CDR3 loop is CASSEKQSGELFF. Written as DNA, the CDR3 is TGCGCCAGCAGTGAGAAACAGTCCGGGGAGCTGTTTTTT.

This clonotype has at least ten counts. The chain links TRBV28 to TRBJ2-7; D not certain. The CDR3 totals 13 residues. Germline values: CDR1 MDHEN, CDR2 SYDVKM. The V end lost 7 bases, the J end lost 4 bases, and 14 bases lay between the germline ends. In nucleotides, the CDR3 is TGTGCCAGCATCCAACAAATACCGTACGAGCAGTACTTC. Protein: CASIQQIPYEQYF.

This clonotype was seen more than once but under ten times. The conserved phenylalanine or tryptophan is not found at the CDR3 terminus, so this likely reflects a read error. The rearrangement joins TRBV28 to TRBJ1-5; D remains unclear. The germline CDR1 and CDR2 sequences are MDHEN and SYDVKM. Deletions cut 1 base from V and 5 bases from J, with 12 bases between. The CDR3 is made up of 15 amino acids. The CDR3 bases are TGTGCCAGCAGTTTATCATTGGGCCCGGATCAGCCCCAGCATCTT. As protein: CASSLSLGPDQPQHL.

This clonotype was seen repeatedly, ten times or more. V and J are TRBV7-9 and TRBJ2-7; D possibly matches TRBD1 or TRBD2 (5 bases each). Germline lookup yields CDR1 SEHNR and CDR2 FQNEAQ (reference sequence). The CDR3 is 15 amino acids. Trimming shortened V by 0 bases and J by 7 bases, and 16 bases separated the two germline ends. CDR3 loop: CASSLASGTAREQYF. CDR3 nucleotides: TGTGCCAGCAGCTTAGCGTCCGGGACGGCGAGGGAGCAGTACTTC.

The table lists this clonotype with many counts. The chain combines TRBV6-1 with TRBJ2-1; D is unclear. CDR1 is MNHNS and CDR2 is SASEGT in the germline V gene. The CDR3 has 12 residues. V lost 7 bases and J 4 bases, leaving 8 bases between the germline ends. The CDR3 nucleotides are TGTGCCAGCATCGGCCGTTACAATGAGCAGTTCTTC. It encodes CASIGRYNEQFF.

J is TRBJ2-3 and V is TRBV9; D ambiguous. V was shortened by 1 base and J by 5 bases, with 17 bases between the two germline ends. CDR3 length: 16 amino acids. CDR1 is SGDLS, CDR2 YYNGEE, per germline. This CDR3 is CASSVRKGRLGDTQYF. The CDR3 DNA is TGTGCCAGCAGCGTACGGAAGGGCAGACTCGGAGATACGCAGTATTTT.

This clonotype was counted ten times or more. This chain connects TRBV6-5 to TRBJ2-7; D is unresolved. CDR1 is MNHEY and CDR2 is SVGAGI in the germline V gene. V gave up 0 bases and J gave up 3 bases, with 15 bases separating them. The CDR3 runs to 16 residues. CDR3 amino acids: CASSYSYRSRNYEQYF. The CDR3 DNA is TGTGCCAGCAGTTACTCTTATAGATCTCGAAACTACGAGCAGTACTTC.

At least ten counts were recorded for this clonotype. This rearrangement joins TRBV7-2 to TRBJ1-4; 7 bases fit TRBD1. Per germline, CDR1 SGHTA and CDR2 FQGNSA. This CDR3 spans 15 amino acids. After removal of 5 bases from V and 7 bases from J, the junction contained 10 bases not matched to a gene. CDR3 residues: CASSVGGGWGEKLFF. The CDR3 DNA follows: TGTGCCAGCAGCGTAGGAGGGGGCTGGGGTGAAAAACTGTTTTTT.

This clonotype was observed at least ten times. The chain employs TRBV28 and TRBJ2-2; TRBD1 matches at 9 bases. The CDR3 runs to 16 residues. V was pared by 6 bases and J by 6 bases, with 11 bases of the junction left unmatched. Germline V gene data show CDR1 as MDHEN and CDR2 as SYDVKM. Here the CDR3 reads CASSPRGQGGSGELFF. In DNA, the CDR3 is TGTGCCAGCAGCCCCCGGGGACAGGGTGGTTCCGGGGAGCTGTTTTTT.

This clonotype was picked up many times. V gene TRBV18 combines with J gene TRBJ2-1; 10 bases align to TRBD2. The CDR3 runs 15 residues. V dropped 6 bases and J dropped 7; count of bases not matched to a gene: 9. CDR1 is KGHSH and CDR2 is LQKENI in the germline V gene. The CDR3 sequence is CASSFLLAGPNEQFF. CDR3 bases: TGTGCCAGCTCCTTCCTACTAGCGGGACCTAATGAGCAGTTCTTC. Looking up the rest from reference TRBV18 and TRBJ2-1 gives the full variable domain: NAGVMQNPRHLVRRRGQEARLRCSPMKGHSHVYWYRQLPEEGLKFMVYLQKENIIDESGMPKERFSAEFPKEGPSILRIQQVVRGDSAAYFCASSFLLAGPNEQFFGPGTRLTVL.

There are many counts of this clonotype. This chain joins TRBV5-1 and TRBJ2-2, with no clear D. The V end lost 2 bases, the J end lost 0 bases, and 5 bases lay between the germline ends. Germline values: CDR1 SGHRS, CDR2 YFSETQ. The length of the CDR3 is 14 residues. CDR3 DNA: TGCGCCAGCAGCTTTAGGTCGAACACCGGGGAGCTGTTTTTT. Translation gives CASSFRSNTGELFF.

This clonotype occurred many times. This chain links TRBV6-2 or TRBV6-3 with TRBJ1-1, with 7 positions matching TRBD1. There are 14 residues in the CDR3. Germline lookup yields CDR1 MNHEY and CDR2 SVGEGT. The ends lost 7 bases at V and 5 bases at J; junction bases unmatched: 10. The CDR3 loop is CASNPGTESTEAFF. DNA for the CDR3: TGTGCCAGCAATCCCGGGACAGAAAGTACTGAAGCTTTCTTT.

This clonotype occurred a few times. The chain couples TRBV19 to TRBJ1-5, with 10 bases lining up with TRBD1. In germline, CDR1 is LNHDA, CDR2 SQIVND (reference sequence). The V segment lost 4 bases and the J segment 7 bases; nucleotides outside the gene matches: 13. The CDR3 spans 17 residues. CDR3 nucleotide sequence: TGTGCCAGTAGTACCCAGACAGGGGGCAGCTCGAGACAGCCCCAGCATTTT. Encoded protein: CASSTQTGGSSRQPQHF.